Sequencing of this TCR beta chain was carried out in a study of T cell responses to AZD1222 COVID-19 vaccine. Between the trimmed V and J ends, which lost 2 bases and 3 bases, there was a span of 7 bases. The CDR3 length is 13 residues. Looked up from germline, CDR1 is SGHTA and CDR2 is FQGNSA. Produced via immunoSEQ multiplex PCR; TCRdb's table is partial and in-frame only. The table shows around 84,000 clones, with roughly 94% occurring only once. Sequenced material: peripheral blood, taken on day 0 of MenACWY control vaccination. The gene calls are TRBV7-2 and TRBJ1-1; D ambiguous. The source of this sequence is an adult in good health. The DNA of the CDR3 is TGTGCCAGCAGCTTAAGGTCGGACACTGAAGCTTTCTTT. It translates to CASSLRSDTEAFF.